The TCR beta chain described here comes from a study of T cells in Graves' hyperthyroidism and ophthalmopathy. About the study: Peripheral blood was drawn at first diagnosis, prior to all treatment.

This clonotype has a count of ten or more. Amplified TCR beta CDR3 regions derived from RNA transcripts. RT-PCR in the first round (using the HTBI primer set) targeted the TCR CDR3. TCRdb independently ran MiXCR on the multiplex PCR reads; one entry per CDR3 protein. The table records some 600,000 distinct CDR3 sequences, approximately 14% of them present only once. This TCR was sampled from a woman aged 30 to 39 with Graves' hyperthyroidism that later progressed to Graves' ophthalmopathy. Sample: blood.

The CDR3 spells CSVETGGGGNEQFF. In DNA, the CDR3 is TGCAGCGTAGAGACAGGGGGCGGGGGTAATGAGCAGTTCTTC. This chain connects TRBV29-1 to TRBJ2-1; 10 positions match TRBD1. Germline assignment: CDR1 SQVTM and CDR2 ANQGSEA. V shed 6 bases and J 7 bases; nucleotides not matched to a gene: 9. The CDR3 is 14 residues long.